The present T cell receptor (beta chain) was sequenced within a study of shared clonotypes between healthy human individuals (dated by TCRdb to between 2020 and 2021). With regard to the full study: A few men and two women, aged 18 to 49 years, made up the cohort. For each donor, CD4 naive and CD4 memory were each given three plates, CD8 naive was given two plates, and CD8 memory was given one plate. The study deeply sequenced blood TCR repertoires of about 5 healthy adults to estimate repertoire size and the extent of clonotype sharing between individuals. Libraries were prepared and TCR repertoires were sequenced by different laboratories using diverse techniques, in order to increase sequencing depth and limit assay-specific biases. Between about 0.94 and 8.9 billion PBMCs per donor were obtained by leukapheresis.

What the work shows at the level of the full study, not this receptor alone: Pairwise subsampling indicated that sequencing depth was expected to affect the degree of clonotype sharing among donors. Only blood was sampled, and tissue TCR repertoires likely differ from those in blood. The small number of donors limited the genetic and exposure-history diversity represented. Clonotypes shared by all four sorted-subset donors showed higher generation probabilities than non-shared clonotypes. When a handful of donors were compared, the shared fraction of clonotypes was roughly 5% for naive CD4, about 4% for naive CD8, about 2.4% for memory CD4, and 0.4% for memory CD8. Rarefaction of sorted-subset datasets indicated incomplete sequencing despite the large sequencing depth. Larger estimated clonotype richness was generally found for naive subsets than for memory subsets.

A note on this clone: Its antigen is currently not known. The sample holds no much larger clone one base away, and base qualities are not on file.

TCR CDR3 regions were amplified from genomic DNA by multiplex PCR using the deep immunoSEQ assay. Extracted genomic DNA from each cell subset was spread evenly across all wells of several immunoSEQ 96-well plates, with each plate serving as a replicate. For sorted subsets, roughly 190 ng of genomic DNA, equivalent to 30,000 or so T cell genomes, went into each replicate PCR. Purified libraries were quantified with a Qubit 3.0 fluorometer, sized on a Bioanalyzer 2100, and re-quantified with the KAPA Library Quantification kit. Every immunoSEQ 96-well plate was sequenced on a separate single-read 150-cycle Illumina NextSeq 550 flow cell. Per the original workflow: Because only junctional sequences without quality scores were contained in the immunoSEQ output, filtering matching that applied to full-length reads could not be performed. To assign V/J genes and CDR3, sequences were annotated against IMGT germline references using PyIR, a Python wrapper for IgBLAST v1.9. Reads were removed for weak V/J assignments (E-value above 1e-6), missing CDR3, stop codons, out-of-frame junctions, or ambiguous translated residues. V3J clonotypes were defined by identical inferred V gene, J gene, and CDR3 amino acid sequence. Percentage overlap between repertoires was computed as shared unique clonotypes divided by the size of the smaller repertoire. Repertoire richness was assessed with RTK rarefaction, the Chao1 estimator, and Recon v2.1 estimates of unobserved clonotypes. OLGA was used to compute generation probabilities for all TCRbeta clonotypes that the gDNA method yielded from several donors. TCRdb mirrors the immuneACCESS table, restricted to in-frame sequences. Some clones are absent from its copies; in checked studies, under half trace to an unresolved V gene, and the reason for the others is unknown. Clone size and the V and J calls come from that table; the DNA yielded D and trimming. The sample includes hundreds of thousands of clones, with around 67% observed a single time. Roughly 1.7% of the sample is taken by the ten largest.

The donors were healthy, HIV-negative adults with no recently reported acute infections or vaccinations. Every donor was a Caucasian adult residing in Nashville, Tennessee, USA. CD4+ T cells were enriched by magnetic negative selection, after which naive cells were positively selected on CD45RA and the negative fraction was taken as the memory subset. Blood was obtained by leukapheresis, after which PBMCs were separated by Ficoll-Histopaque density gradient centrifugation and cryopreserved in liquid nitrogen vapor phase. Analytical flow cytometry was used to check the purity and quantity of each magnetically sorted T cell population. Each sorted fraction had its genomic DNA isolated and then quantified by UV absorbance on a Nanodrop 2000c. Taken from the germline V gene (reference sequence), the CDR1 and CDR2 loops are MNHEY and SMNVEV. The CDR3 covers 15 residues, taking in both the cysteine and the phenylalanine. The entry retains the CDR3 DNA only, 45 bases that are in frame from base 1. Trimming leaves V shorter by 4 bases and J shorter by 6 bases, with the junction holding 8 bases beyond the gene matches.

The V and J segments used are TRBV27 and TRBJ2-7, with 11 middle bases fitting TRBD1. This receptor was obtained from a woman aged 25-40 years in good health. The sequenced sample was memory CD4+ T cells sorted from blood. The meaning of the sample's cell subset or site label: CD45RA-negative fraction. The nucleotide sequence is TGTGCCAGCAGTTCGTCCGGGACAGGGGGTTTCGAGCAGTACTTC. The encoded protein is CASSSSGTGGFEQYF.